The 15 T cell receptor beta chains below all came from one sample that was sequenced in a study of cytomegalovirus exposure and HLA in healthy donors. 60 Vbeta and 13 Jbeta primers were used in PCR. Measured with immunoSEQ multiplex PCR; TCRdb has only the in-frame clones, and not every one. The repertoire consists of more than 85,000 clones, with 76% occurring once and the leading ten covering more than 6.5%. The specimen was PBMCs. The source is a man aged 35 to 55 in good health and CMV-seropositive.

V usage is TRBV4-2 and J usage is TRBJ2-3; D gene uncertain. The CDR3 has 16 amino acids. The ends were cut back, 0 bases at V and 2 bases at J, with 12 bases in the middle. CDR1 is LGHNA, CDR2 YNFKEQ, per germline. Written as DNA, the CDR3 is TGTGCCAGCAGCCAAGAAGTTTTTCCAGACACAGATACGCAGTATTTT. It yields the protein CASSQEVFPDTDTQYF.

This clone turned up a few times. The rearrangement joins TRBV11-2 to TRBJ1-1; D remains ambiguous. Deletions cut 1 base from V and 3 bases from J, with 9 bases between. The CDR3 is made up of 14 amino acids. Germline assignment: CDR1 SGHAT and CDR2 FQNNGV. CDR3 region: CASSLGRDHTEAFF. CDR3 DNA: TGTGCCAGCAGCTTAGGGAGGGATCACACTGAAGCTTTCTTT.

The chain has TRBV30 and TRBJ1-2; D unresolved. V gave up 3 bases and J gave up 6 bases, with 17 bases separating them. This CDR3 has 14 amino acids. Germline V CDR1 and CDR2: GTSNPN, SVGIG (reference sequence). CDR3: CAWSVWTGRNGYTF. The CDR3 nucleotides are TGTGCCTGGAGCGTCTGGACTGGCCGCAATGGCTACACCTTC.

The CDR3 DNA sequence: TGTGCCAGCAGCTTCCGGCGGAATTGGGGCACAGATACGCAGTATTTT. Translation: CASSFRRNWGTDTQYF. This chain connects TRBV5-4 to TRBJ2-3; D gene unclear. V was cut by 2 bases and J by 1 base, with 14 bases left in between. CDR3 size: 16 residues. Germline CDR1 SGHNT, CDR2 YYREEE (reference sequence).

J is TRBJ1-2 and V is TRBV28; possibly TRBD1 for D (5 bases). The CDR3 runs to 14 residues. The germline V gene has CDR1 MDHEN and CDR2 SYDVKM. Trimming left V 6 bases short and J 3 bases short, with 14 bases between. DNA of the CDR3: TGTGCCAGCAGCCCCGCCCAGGGTTACTATGGCTACACCTTC. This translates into CASSPAQGYYGYTF.

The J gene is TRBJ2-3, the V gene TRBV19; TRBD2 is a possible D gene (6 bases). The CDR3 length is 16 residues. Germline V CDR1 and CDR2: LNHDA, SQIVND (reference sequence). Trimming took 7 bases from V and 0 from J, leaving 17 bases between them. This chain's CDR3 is CASTSLMAGSTDTQYF. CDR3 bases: TGTGCCAGTACCTCCCTTATGGCGGGAAGCACAGATACGCAGTATTTT.

As DNA, the CDR3 is TGTGCCAGCAGCGTAGAAGGGCGGGGGGGCATAGATACGCAGTATTTT. Translation gives CASSVEGRGGIDTQYF. The chain combines TRBV9 with TRBJ2-3; 9 bases line up with TRBD2. The CDR3 totals 16 residues. V lost 0 bases and J lost 5; bases outside the gene matches: 7. CDR1 SGDLS and CDR2 YYNGEE come from the germline V gene. Based on the CDR3 plus reference TRBV9 and TRBJ2-3, the full variable domain is DSGVTQTPKHLITATGQRVTLRCSPRSGDLSVYWYQQSLDQGLQFLIQYYNGEERAKGNILERFSAQQFPDLHSELNLSSLELGDSALYFCASSVEGRGGIDTQYFGPGTRLTVL.

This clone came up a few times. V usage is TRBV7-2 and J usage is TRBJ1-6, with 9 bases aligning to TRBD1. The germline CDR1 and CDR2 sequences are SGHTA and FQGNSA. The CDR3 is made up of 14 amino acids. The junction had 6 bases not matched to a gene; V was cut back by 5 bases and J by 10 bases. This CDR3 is CASSPGQGKSPLHF. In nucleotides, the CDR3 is TGTGCCAGCAGCCCCGGACAGGGGAAGTCACCCCTCCACTTT.

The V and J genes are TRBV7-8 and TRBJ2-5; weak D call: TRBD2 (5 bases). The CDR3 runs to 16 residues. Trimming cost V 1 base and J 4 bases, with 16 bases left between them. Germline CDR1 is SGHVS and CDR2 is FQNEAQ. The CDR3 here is CASSLGARGALETQYF. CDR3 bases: TGTGCCAGCAGCTTAGGGGCACGGGGAGCTCTAGAGACCCAGTACTTC.

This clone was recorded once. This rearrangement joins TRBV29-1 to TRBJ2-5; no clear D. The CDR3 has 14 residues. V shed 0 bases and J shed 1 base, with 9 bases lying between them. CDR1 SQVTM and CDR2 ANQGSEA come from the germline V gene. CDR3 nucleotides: TGCAGCGTTGAAGATCCTTACAGCCAAGAGACCCAGTACTTC. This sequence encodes CSVEDPYSQETQYF.

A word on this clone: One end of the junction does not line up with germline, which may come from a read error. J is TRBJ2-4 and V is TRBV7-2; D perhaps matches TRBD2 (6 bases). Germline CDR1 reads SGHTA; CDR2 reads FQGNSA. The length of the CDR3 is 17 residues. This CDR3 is CASSLGYRSLAKNSQYF. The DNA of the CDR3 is TGTGCCAGCAGCTTAGGCTACAGATCACTAGCCAAAAACAGTCAGTACTTC.

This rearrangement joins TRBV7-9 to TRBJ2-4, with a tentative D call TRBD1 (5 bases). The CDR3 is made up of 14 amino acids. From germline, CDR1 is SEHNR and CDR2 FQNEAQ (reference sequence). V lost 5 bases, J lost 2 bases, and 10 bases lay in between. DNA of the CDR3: TGTGCCAGCAGCAACAGGACGACCAAAAACATTCAGTACTTC. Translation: CASSNRTTKNIQYF.

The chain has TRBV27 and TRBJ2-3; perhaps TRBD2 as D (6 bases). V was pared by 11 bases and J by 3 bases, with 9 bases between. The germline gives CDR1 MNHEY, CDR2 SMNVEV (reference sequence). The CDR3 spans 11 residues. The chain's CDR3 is CASGVTDTQYF. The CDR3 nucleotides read TGTGCCTCGGGGGTTACAGATACGCAGTATTTT.

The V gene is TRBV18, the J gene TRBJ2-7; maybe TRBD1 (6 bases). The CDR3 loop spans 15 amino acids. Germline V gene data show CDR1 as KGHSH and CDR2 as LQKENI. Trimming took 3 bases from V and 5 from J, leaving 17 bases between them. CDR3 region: CASSPTGKGINEQYF. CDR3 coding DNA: TGTGCCAGCTCACCCACAGGGAAAGGAATCAACGAGCAGTACTTC.

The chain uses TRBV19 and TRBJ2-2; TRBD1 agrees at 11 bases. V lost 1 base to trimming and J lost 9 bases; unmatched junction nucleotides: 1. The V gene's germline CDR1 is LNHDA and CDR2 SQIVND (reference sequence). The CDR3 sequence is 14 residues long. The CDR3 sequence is CASSIGTGGRELFF. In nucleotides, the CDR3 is TGTGCCAGTAGTATAGGGACAGGGGGCCGGGAGCTGTTTTTT.